This T cell receptor beta chain was recovered during a study of cytomegalovirus exposure and HLA in healthy donors. Study-level points and caveats: Cytomegalovirus-associated TCR beta chains were listed, numbering some 150. The analysis excluded some indistinguishable V segments, including TRBV6-2 and TRBV6-3.

The CDR3 covers 15 residues. Per the germline V gene, CDR1 is SEHNR and CDR2 is FQNEAQ (reference sequence). V gave up 0 bases and J gave up 4 bases, with 12 bases separating them. 13 Jbeta primers and 60 Vbeta primers were used for the PCR. The protocol was immunoSEQ multiplex PCR, while the TCRdb copy is restricted to in-frame clones and leaves out a portion. The sample has 95,000 to 110,000 clones, around 85% seen once. Of note for this clone: Its antigen is still unknown.

The source is a man aged 25-45 years in good health and CMV-seronegative. This chain joins TRBV7-9 and TRBJ1-2; TRBD1 is a possible D gene (5 bases). The sequenced sample consisted of PBMCs. CDR3 region: CASSLALQDSYGYTF. The CDR3 DNA is TGTGCCAGCAGCTTAGCCTTACAGGATAGCTATGGCTACACCTTC.